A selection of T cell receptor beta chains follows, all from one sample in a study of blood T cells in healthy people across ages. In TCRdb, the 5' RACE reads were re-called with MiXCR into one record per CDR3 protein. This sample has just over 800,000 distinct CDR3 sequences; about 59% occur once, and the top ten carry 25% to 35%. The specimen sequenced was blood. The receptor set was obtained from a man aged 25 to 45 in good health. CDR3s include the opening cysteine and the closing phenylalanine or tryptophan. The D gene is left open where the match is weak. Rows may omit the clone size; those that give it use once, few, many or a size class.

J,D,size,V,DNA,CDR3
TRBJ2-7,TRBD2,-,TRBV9,TGTGCCAGCAGCGTGTTGACTAGCGGCGAGCAGTACTTC,CASSVLTSGEQYF
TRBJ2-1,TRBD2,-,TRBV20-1,TGCGGTGCTAGAGATACCCTAGCGGGGGGCGGGTACAATGAGCAGTTCTTC,CGARDTLAGGGYNEQFF
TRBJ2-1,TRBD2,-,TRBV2,TGTGCCAGCAGGAAGGGGACTAGCGGGGGACACAATGAGCAGTTCTTC,CASRKGTSGGHNEQFF
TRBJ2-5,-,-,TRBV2,TGTGCCAGCAGGAACGATGCGCAAGAGACCCAGTACTTC,CASRNDAQETQYF
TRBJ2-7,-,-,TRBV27,TGTGCCAGCAGTACCACCCATCGGGCCTACGAGCAGTACTTC,CASSTTHRAYEQYF
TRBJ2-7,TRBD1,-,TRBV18,TGTGCCAGCTCACCACCAGATCGGACAGGTATTTACGAGCAGTACTTC,CASSPPDRTGIYEQYF
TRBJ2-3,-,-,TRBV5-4,TGTGCCAGCAGCGCAACAGGACGCAGTGGGACAGATACGCAGTATTTT,CASSATGRSGTDTQYF
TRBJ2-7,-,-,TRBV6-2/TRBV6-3,TGTGCCAGCAGTTACTTTACTCCGGGACGGACCTACGAGCAGTACTTC,CASSYFTPGRTYEQYF
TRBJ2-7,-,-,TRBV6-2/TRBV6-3,TGTGCCAGCAGCTACGGACAGCCCTACGAGCAGTACTTC,CASSYGQPYEQYF
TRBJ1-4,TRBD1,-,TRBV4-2,TGTGCCAGCAGCCAAGTAGCGGGGACAGGGGAGGGTGAAAAACTGTTTTTT,CASSQVAGTGEGEKLFF
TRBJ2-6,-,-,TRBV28,TGTGCCAGCAGCGAGGCGGCAGGGGTCGGGGCCAACGTCCTGACTTTC,CASSEAAGVGANVLTF
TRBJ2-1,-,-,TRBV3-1,TGTGCCAGCAGCCAAGAGTTAGCGTTCTACAACGAGCAGTTCTTC,CASSQELAFYNEQFF
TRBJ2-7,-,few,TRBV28,TGTGCCAGCAGTTTAGGACAGCGCTCCTACGAGCAGTACTTC,CASSLGQRSYEQYF
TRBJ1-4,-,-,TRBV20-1,TGCAGTGCTAGAGATCCTGGAGACATTAATGAAAAACTGTTTTTT,CSARDPGDINEKLFF
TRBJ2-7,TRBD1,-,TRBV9,TGTGCCAGTAGCGTATCGGGGGACAGGGTTACCTACGAGCAGTACTTC,CASSVSGDRVTYEQYF
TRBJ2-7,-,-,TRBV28,TGTGCCACTGACAAAAGATACGAGCAGTACTTC,CATDKRYEQYF
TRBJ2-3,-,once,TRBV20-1,TGCAGTGCTAGAGATGGGAAAGGGTCAGATACGCAGTATTTT,CSARDGKGSDTQYF
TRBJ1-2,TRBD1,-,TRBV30,TGTGCCTGGAGTTCCGGGACAGGCCACTATGGCTACACCTTC,CAWSSGTGHYGYTF
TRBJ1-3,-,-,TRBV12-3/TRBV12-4,TGTGCCAGCAGTTGGACCTCTGGAAACACCATATATTTT,CASSWTSGNTIYF